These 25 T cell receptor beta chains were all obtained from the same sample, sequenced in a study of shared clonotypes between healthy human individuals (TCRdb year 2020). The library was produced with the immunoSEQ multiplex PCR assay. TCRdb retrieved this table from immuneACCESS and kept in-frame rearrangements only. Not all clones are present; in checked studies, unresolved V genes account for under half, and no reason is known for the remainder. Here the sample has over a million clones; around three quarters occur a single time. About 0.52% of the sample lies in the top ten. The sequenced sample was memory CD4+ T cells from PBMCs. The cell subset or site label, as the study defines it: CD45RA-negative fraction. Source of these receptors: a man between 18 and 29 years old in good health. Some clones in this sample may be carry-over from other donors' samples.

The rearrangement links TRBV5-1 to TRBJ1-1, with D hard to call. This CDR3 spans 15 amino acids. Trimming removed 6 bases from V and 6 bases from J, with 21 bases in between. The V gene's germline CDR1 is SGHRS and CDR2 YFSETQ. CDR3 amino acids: CASTAAVPGLAEAFF. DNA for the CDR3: TGCGCCAGCACCGCGGCGGTGCCCGGACTCGCTGAAGCTTTCTTT. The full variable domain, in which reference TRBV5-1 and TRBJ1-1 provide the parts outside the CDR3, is KAGVTQTPRYLIKTRGQQVTLSCSPISGHRSVSWYQQTPGQGLQFLFEYFSETQRNKGNFPGRFSGRQFSNSRSEMNVSTLELGDSALYLCASTAAVPGLAEAFFGQGTRLTVV.

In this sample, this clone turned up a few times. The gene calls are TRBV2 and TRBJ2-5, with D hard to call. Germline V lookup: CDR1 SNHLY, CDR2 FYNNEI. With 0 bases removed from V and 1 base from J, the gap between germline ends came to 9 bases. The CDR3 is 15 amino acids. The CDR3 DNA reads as TGTGCCAGCAGTGAAGCAGGCGCTACCCAAGAGACCCAGTACTTC. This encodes CASSEAGATQETQYF.

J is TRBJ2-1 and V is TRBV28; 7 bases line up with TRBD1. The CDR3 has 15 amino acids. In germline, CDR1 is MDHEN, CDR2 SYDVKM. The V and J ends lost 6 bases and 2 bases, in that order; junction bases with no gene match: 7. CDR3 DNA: TGTGCCAGCAGGCCGGGACAGAGACCCTACAATGAGCAGTTCTTC. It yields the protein CASRPGQRPYNEQFF.

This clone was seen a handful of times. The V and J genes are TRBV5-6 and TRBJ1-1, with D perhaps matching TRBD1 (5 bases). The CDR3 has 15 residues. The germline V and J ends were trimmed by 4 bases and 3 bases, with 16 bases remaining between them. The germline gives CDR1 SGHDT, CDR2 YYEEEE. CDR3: CASSPGHLGHTEAFF. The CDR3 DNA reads TGTGCCAGCAGCCCAGGACACTTAGGGCACACTGAAGCTTTCTTT.

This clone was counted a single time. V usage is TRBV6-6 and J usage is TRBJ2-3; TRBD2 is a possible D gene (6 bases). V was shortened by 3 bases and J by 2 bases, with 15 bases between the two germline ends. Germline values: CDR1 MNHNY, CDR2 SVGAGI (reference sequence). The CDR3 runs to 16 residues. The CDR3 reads CASSYEMLAYTDTQYF. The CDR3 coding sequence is TGTGCCAGCAGTTATGAGATGCTAGCGTACACAGATACGCAGTATTTT.

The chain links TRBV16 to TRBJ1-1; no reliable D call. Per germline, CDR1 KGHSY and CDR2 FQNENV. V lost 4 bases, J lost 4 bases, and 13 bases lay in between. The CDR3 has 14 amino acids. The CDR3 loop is CASSPPAGSTEAFF. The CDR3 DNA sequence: TGTGCCAGCAGCCCCCCGGCTGGGAGCACTGAAGCTTTCTTT. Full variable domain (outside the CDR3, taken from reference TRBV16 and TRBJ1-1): GEEVAQTPKHLVRGEGQKAKLYCAPIKGHSYVFWYQQVLKNEFKFLISFQNENVFDETGMPKERFSAKCLPNSPCSLEIQATKLEDSAVYFCASSPPAGSTEAFFGQGTRLTVV.

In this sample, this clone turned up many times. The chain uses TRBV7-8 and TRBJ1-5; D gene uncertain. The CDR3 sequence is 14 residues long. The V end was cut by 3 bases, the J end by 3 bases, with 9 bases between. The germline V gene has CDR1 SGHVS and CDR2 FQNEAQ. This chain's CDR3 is CASSLYGDNQPQHF. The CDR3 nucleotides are TGTGCCAGCAGCTTGTACGGGGACAATCAGCCCCAGCATTTT.

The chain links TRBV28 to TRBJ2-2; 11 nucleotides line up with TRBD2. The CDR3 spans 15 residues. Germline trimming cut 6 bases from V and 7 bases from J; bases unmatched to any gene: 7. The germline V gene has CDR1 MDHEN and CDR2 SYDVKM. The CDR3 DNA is TGTGCCAGCAGCATAGCGGGAGGGACGGGCGGGGAGCTGTTTTTT. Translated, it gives CASSIAGGTGGELFF.

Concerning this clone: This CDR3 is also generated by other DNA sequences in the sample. The chain's CDR3 is CAWSAGGNQPQHF. Written as DNA, the CDR3 is TGTGCCTGGAGTGCGGGAGGGAATCAGCCCCAGCATTTT. This sequence joins TRBV30 and TRBJ1-5; no clear D. Looked up from germline, CDR1 is GTSNPN and CDR2 is SVGIG (reference sequence). The V end lost 1 base, the J end lost 4 bases, and 8 bases lay between the germline ends. The CDR3 is made up of 13 amino acids.

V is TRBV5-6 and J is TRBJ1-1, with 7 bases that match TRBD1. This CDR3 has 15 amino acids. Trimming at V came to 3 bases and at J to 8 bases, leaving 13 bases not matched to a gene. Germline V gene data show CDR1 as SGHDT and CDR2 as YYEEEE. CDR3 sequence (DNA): TGTGCCAGCAGCTCCCGCCGACGAGGGGGCTCCGAAGCTTTCTTT. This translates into CASSSRRRGGSEAFF. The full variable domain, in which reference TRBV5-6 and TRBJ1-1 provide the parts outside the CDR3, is DAGVTQSPTHLIKTRGQQVTLRCSPKSGHDTVSWYQQALGQGPQFIFQYYEEEERQRGNFPDRFSGHQFPNYSSELNVNALLLGDSALYLCASSSRRRGGSEAFFGQGTRLTVV.

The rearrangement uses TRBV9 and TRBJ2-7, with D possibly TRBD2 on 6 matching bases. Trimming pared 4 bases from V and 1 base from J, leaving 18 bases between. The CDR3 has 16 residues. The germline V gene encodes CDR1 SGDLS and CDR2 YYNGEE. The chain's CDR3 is CASSSQMGGSSYEQYF. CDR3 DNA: TGTGCCAGCAGCTCCCAAATGGGGGGATCGTCCTACGAGCAGTACTTC. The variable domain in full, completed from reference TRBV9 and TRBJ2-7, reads DSGVTQTPKHLITATGQRVTLRCSPRSGDLSVYWYQQSLDQGLQFLIQYYNGEERAKGNILERFSAQQFPDLHSELNLSSLELGDSALYFCASSSQMGGSSYEQYFGPGTRLTVT.

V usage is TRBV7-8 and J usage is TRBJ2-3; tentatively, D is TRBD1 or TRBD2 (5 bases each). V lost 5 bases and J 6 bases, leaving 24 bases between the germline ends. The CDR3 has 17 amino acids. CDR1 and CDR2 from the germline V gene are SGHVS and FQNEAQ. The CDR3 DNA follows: TGTGCCAGCAGCACCACGCCCATGGGTACTGGGGACGATACGCAGTATTTT. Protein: CASSTTPMGTGDDTQYF.

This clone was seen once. CDR3 in DNA: TGTGCCAGCAGTCTACTAGGGGCGGGGGCCGGTTATAGCACAGATACGCAGTATTTT. Protein product: CASSLLGAGAGYSTDTQYF. The chain is built from TRBV2 and TRBJ2-3; D is possibly TRBD2 (7 bases). CDR1 is SNHLY and CDR2 is FYNNEI in the germline V gene. The CDR3 is 19 residues long. V dropped 5 bases and J dropped 0 bases, with 24 bases sitting between them. Drawing the rest from reference TRBV2 and TRBJ2-3, the complete variable domain is EPEVTQTPSHQVTQMGQEVILRCVPISNHLYFYWYRQILGQKVEFLVSFYNNEISEKSEIFDDQFSVERPDGSNFTLKIRSTKLEDSAMYFCASSLLGAGAGYSTDTQYFGPGTRLTVL.

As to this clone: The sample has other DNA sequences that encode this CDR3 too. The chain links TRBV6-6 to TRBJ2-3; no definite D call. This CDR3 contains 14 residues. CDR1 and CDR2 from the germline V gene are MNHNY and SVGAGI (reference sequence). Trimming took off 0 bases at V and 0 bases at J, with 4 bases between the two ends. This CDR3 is CASSYSSSTDTQYF. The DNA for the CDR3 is TGTGCCAGCAGTTACTCCTCCAGCACAGATACGCAGTATTTT.

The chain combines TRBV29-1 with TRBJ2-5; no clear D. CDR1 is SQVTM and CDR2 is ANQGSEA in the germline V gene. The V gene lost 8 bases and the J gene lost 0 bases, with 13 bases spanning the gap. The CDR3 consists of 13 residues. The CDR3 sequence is CSTAGPYQETQYF. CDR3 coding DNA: TGCAGCACCGCCGGGCCGTACCAAGAGACCCAGTACTTC.

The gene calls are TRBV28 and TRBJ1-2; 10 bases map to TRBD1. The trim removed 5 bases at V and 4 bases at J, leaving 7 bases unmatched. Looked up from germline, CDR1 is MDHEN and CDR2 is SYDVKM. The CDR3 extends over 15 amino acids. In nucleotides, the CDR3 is TGTGCCAGCAGTATCCCCCGGACAGGGGGCTATGGCTACACCTTC. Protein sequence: CASSIPRTGGYGYTF.

The CDR3 loop reads CASSSGQGEANVLTF. The CDR3 nucleotides read TGTGCCAGCAGCTCGGGACAGGGAGAGGCCAACGTCCTGACTTTC. The V call is TRBV7-3, the J call TRBJ2-6; the match to TRBD1 covers 9 bases. The CDR3 covers 15 residues. Germline CDR1 reads SGHTA; CDR2 reads FQGTGA. V dropped 4 bases and J dropped 6; count of bases not matched to a gene: 4.

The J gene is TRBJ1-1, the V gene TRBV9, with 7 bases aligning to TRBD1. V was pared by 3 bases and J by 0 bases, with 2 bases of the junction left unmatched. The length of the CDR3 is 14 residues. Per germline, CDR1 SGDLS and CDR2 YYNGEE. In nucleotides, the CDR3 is TGTGCCAGCAGCGAGGACAGGATGAACACTGAAGCTTTCTTT. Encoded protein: CASSEDRMNTEAFF.

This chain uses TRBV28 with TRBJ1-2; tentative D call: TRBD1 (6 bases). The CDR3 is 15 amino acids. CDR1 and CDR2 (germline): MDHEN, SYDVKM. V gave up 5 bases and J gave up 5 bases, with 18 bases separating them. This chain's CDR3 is CASSPPQGQAYGYTF. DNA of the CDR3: TGTGCCAGCAGTCCCCCGCAGGGGCAGGCGTATGGCTACACCTTC.

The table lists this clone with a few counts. CDR3 nucleotides: TGCGCCAGCAGCTTGGGGGCAGGTTACACCGGGGAGCTGTTTTTT. It codes for CASSLGAGYTGELFF. V and J are TRBV5-1 and TRBJ2-2; no definite D call. Trimming removed 0 bases at V and 3 bases at J, with 9 bases between. There are 15 residues in the CDR3. Germline V gives CDR1 SGHRS, CDR2 YFSETQ.

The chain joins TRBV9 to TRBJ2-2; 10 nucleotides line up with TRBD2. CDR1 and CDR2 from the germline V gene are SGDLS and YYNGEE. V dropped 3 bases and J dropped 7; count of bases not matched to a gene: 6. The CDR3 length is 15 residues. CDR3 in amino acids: CASSETSGISGELFF. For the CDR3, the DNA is TGTGCCAGCAGCGAAACTAGCGGGATTAGCGGGGAGCTGTTTTTT.

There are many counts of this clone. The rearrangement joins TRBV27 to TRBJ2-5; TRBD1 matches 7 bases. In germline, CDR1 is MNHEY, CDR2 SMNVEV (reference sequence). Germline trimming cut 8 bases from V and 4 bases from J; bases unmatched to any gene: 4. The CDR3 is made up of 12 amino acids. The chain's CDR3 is CASQGVGETQYF. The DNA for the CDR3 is TGTGCCAGCCAGGGGGTTGGAGAGACCCAGTACTTC.

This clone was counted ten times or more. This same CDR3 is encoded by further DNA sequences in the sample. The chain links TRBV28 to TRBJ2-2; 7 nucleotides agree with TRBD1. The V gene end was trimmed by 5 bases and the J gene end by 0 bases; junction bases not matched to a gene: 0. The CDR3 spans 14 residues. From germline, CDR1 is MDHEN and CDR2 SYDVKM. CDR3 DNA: TGTGCCAGCAGTGGGACAGCGAACACCGGGGAGCTGTTTTTT. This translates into CASSGTANTGELFF.

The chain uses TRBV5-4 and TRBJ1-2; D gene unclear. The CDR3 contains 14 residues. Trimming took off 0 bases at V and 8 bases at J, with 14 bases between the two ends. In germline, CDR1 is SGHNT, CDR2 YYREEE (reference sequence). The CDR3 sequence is CASSLARGMGGYTF. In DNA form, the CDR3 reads TGTGCCAGCAGCTTGGCTAGAGGGATGGGCGGCTACACCTTC.

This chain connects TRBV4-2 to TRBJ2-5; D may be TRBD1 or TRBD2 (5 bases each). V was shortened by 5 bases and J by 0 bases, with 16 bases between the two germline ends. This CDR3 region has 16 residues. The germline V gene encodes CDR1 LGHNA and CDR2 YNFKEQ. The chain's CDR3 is CASSTPGARDQETQYF. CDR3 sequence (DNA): TGTGCCAGCAGCACCCCCGGGGCTCGGGACCAAGAGACCCAGTACTTC.